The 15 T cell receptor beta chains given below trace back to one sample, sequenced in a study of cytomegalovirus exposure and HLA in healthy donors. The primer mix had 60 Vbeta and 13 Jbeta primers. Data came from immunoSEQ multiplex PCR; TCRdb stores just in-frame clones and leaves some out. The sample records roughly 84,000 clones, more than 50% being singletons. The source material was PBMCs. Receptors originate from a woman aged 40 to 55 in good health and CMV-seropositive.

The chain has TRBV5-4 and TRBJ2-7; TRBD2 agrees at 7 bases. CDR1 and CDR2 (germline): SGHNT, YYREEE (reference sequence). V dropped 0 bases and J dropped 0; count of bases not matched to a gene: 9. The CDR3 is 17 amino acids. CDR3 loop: CASSLGGGAEVSYEQYF. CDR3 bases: TGTGCCAGCAGCTTGGGGGGGGGAGCGGAAGTCTCCTACGAGCAGTACTTC.

The CDR3 loop reads CASSFPEGEEYQETQYF. DNA for the CDR3: TGTGCCAGCAGCTTCCCCGAAGGGGAAGAGTACCAAGAGACCCAGTACTTC. This sequence joins TRBV7-6 and TRBJ2-5, with D possibly TRBD1 on 5 matching bases. The CDR3 consists of 17 residues. The germline CDR1 and CDR2 sequences are SGHVS and FNYEAQ. V was shortened by 3 bases and J by 0 bases, with 17 bases between the two germline ends.

CDR3 protein: CASSSNRAPGYTF. The CDR3 DNA is TGTGCCAGCAGCTCAAACAGGGCACCTGGCTACACCTTC. V is TRBV11-2 and J is TRBJ1-2, with TRBD1 as a possible D gene (6 bases). Germline values: CDR1 SGHAT, CDR2 FQNNGV. V lost 4 bases and J lost 7, with 13 bases in between. The CDR3 sequence is 13 residues long.

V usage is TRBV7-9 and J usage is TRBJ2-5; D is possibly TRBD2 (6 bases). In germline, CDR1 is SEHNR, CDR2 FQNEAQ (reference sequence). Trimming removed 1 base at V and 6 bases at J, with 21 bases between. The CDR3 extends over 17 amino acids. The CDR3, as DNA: TGTGCCAGCAGCTTAGGGTTATGGGACTCCCCGGGGAAGACCCAGTACTTC. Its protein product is CASSLGLWDSPGKTQYF.

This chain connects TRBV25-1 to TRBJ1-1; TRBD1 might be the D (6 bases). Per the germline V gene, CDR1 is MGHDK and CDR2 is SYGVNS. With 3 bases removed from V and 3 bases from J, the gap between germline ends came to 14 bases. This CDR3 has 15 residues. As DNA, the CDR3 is TGTGCCAGCAGTGATCCCGGGGGGGCGGACACTGAAGCTTTCTTT. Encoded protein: CASSDPGGADTEAFF.

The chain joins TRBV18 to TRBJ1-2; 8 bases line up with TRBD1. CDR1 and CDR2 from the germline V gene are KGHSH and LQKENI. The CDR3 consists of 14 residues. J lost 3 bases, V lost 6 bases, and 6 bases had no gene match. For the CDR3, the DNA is TGTGCCAGCTCGCCGGACAGGGAAGACTATGGCTACACCTTC. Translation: CASSPDREDYGYTF.

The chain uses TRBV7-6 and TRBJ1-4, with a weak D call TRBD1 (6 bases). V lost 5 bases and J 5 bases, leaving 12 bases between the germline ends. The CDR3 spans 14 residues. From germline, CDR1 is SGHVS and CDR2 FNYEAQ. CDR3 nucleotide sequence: TGTGCCAGCAGCCTACAGGGAGGGAATGAAAAACTGTTTTTT. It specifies CASSLQGGNEKLFF.

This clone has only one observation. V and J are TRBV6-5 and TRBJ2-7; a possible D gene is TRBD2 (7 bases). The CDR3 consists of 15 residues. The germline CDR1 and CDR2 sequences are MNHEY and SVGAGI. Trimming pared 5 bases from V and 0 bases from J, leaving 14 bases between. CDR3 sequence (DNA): TGTGCCAGCAGTCCCGAGGGGGGGAGCTCCTACGAGCAGTACTTC. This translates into CASSPEGGSSYEQYF.

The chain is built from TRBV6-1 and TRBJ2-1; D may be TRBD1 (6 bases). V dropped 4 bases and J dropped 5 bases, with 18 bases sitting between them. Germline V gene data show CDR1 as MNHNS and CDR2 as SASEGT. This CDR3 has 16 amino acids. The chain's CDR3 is CASSALQGLEHNEQFF. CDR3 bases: TGTGCCAGCAGTGCACTACAGGGATTGGAGCACAATGAGCAGTTCTTC.

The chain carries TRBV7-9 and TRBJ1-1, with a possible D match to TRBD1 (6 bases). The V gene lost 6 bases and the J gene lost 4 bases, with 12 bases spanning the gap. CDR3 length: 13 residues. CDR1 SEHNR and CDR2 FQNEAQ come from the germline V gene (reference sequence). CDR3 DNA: TGTGCCAGCAGGTCTACAGGGTTCACTGAAGCTTTCTTT. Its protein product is CASRSTGFTEAFF.

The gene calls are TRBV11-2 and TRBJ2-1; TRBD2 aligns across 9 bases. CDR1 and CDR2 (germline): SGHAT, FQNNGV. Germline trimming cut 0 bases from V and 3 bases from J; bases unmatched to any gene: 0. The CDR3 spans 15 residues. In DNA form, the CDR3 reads TGTGCCAGCAGCTTAGATAGCGGGAGCTACAATGAGCAGTTCTTC. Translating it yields CASSLDSGSYNEQFF.

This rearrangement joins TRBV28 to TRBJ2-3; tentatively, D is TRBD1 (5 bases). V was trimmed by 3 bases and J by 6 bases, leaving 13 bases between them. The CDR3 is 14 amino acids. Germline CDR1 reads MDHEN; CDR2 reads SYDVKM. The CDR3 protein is CASSLAQVRDTQYF. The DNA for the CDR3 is TGTGCCAGCAGTTTGGCACAGGTTCGCGATACGCAGTATTTT.

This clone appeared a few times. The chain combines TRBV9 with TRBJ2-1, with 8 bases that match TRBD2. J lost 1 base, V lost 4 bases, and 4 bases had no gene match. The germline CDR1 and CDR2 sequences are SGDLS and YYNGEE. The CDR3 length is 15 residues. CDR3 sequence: CASSPLAGSYNEQFF. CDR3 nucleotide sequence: TGTGCCAGCAGCCCTCTAGCGGGTTCCTACAATGAGCAGTTCTTC.

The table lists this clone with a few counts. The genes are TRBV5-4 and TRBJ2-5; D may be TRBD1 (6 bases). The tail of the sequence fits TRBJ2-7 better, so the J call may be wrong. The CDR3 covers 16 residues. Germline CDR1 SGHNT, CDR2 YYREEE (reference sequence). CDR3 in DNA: TGTGCCAGCAGCGGGGGAGTAGGGGGATATAGCTACGAGCAGTACTTC. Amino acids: CASSGGVGGYSYEQYF.

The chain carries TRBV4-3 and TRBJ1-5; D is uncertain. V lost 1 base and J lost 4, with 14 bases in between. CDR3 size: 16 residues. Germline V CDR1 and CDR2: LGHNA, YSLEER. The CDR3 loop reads CASSQARGSRNQPQHF. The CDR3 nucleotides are TGCGCCAGCAGCCAAGCCCGCGGGTCCAGGAATCAGCCCCAGCATTTT.